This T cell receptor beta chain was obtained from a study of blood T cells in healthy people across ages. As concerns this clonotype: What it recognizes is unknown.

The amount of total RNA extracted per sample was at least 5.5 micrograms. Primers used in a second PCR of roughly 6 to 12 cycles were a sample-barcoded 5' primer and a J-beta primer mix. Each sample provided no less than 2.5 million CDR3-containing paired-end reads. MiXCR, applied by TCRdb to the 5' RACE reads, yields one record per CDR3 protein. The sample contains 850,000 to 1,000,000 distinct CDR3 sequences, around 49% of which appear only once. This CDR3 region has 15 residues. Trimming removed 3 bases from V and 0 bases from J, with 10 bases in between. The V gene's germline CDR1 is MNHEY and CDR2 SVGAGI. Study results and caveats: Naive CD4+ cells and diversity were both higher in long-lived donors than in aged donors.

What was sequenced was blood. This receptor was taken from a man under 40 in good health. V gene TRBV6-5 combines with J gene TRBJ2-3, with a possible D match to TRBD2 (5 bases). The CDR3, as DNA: TGTGCCAGCAGTTATGACTACTGGAGCACAGATACGCAGTATTTT. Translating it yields CASSYDYWSTDTQYF.